Sequencing of this TCR beta chain was carried out in a study of shared clonotypes between healthy human individuals (TCRdb year 2020). Regarding the research as a whole: Three men and a couple of women, aged 18 to 49 years, made up the cohort. Leukapheresis yielded between about 0.94 and 9.5 billion PBMCs per donor. To increase sequencing depth and limit assay-specific biases, TCR repertoire library preparation and sequencing were carried out by different laboratories using diverse techniques. The study deeply sequenced blood TCR repertoires of roughly five healthy adults to estimate repertoire size and the extent of clonotype sharing between individuals.

At the junction V is shortened by 7 bases and J by 4 bases, with 26 bases in between. Via the germline V gene (reference sequence), CDR1 is LNHDA and CDR2 SQIVND. The CDR3 runs 18 residues from the cysteine to the phenylalanine. CDR3 DNA only is kept here, 54 bases in frame from base 1. General findings and caveats noted by the study authors: Because the study included only a small number of donors, the genetic and exposure-history diversity represented was limited. Only blood was sampled, and tissue TCR repertoires likely differ from those in blood. Pairwise subsampling indicated that sequencing depth was expected to affect the degree of clonotype sharing among donors.

On this clone itself: What antigen it recognizes has not been identified. Base quality data are lacking; no much larger clone is found one base away.

Using the deep immunoSEQ assay, multiplex PCR amplified TCR CDR3 regions from genomic DNA. Genomic DNA extracted from each cell subset was distributed evenly over all wells of several immunoSEQ 96-well plates, and each plate served as one replicate. For unsorted PBMC, about 300 ng of genomic DNA, equivalent to approximately 30,000 T cell genomes, went into each replicate PCR. Ten immunoSEQ deep assay plates were used to sequence the unsorted PBMC genomic DNA. Purified libraries were measured with a Qubit 3.0 fluorometer, size-checked on a Bioanalyzer 2100, and measured again with the KAPA Library Quantification kit. Every immunoSEQ 96-well plate was sequenced on a separate single-read 150-cycle Illumina NextSeq 550 flow cell. Under the source paper's analysis protocol: The immunoSEQ output contained only junctional sequences without quality scores, so filtering could not match that applied to full-length reads. Sequences were annotated with PyIR, a Python wrapper for IgBLAST v1.9, using IMGT germline references to assign V/J genes and CDR3. Reads were removed for weak V/J assignments (E-value above 1e-6), missing CDR3, stop codons, out-of-frame junctions, or ambiguous translated residues. V3J clonotypes were defined as sequences sharing an identical inferred V gene, J gene, and CDR3 amino acid sequence. To compute the percentage overlap between repertoires, the number of shared unique clonotypes was divided by the size of the smaller repertoire. Richness of each repertoire was evaluated using RTK rarefaction, the Chao1 estimator, and Recon v2.1 estimates of unobserved clonotypes. Not all clones reach the TCRdb copy of this immuneACCESS table, which keeps in-frame sequences only. Checked studies attribute under half of the gap to unresolved V genes and leave the rest unexplained. V and J calls and clone size are given by that table; D and trimming were obtained from the DNA. The sample contains about half a million clones, approximately 82% of them found a single time. The leading ten clones occupy about 12% of the sample.

Healthy HIV-negative adults with no recently reported acute infections or vaccinations were included as donors. All donors were Caucasian adults living in Nashville, Tennessee, USA. For unsorted samples, 90 million or so PBMCs were counted, and genomic DNA was extracted using the QIAamp DNA Blood Mini kit. Blood was collected by leukapheresis, and PBMCs were isolated by Ficoll-Histopaque density gradient centrifugation and then cryopreserved in liquid nitrogen vapor phase. Input material: PBMCs. The chain links TRBV19 with TRBJ1-5, and perhaps TRBD1 as D gene, on 5 matching bases. The clonotype originates from a woman in her 40s in good health. Some clones in this sample may be carry-over from other donors' samples. The CDR3 reads CASIQGIRGVGGNQPQHF. At the DNA level, the sequence is TGTGCCAGTATTCAGGGAATCCGAGGAGTGGGGGGAAATCAGCCCCAGCATTTT.